Listed here are 2 T cell receptor beta chains from one sample, sequenced in a study of patients and donors after allogeneic stem cell transplantation. TCRdb re-analysed the RT-PCR reads in MiXCR, keeping a single row per CDR3 protein. Altogether roughly 940,000 distinct CDR3 sequences are present, over 15% being singletons, with the ten largest covering about 6%. Sample: blood, either unsorted or a sorted T cell fraction (not recorded which). Source of these receptors: a human donor who was either an allogeneic HSCT recipient or a stem cell or donor lymphocyte infusion donor (not recorded which). It is not recorded whose cells these are; they may come from a transplant donor.

This clonotype occurred a few times. The chain recombines TRBV11-3 with TRBJ2-1, with TRBD2 matching over 7 bases. The CDR3 loop spans 14 amino acids. Germline lookup yields CDR1 SGHNT and CDR2 YENEEA. Unmatched junction bases numbered 11, after V lost 3 bases and J lost 12 bases. The CDR3 region has the DNA TGTGCCAGCAGCTTGACGGGAGGTACAATGACGCAGTTCTTC. Amino acid sequence: CASSLTGGTMTQFF.

This sequence joins TRBV20-1 and TRBJ2-3, with TRBD2 matching over 9 bases. This CDR3 comprises 17 residues. Losses at the gene ends were 6 bases for V and 3 bases for J; bases not matched to a gene: 16. CDR1 is DFQATT, CDR2 SNEGSKA, per germline (reference sequence). The CDR3 DNA is TGCAGTGCGAGACAACCCGTTGGACTAGCGATAACAGATACGCAGTATTTT. Translated, it gives CSARQPVGLAITDTQYF.